A selection of T cell receptor beta chains follows, all from one sample in a study of beta chain features in type 1 diabetes. The data were produced by immunoSEQ multiplex PCR, yet TCRdb's version contains in-frame clones alone and is incomplete. The sample includes about 470,000 clones, about 32% seen only once; the top ten take 0.05% to 0.065%. Material for sequencing was naive CD4+ T cells from blood. These receptors were obtained from a man aged 18 to 29 in good health. Each CDR3 is given with its conserved first and last residue. The D gene is left open where the match is weak. Clone size, where shown, is once, few, many, or a class for clones that have expanded.

v_gene	len	d_gene	abundance	CDR3aa
TRBV9	15	-	-	CASSPHETPPGEQFF
TRBV4-1	15	TRBD1	-	CASSQPDRDNTEAFF
TRBV6-4	15	TRBD2	-	CASSGGAGAYNEQFF
TRBV14	13	-	-	CASSPAAPYEQYF
TRBV10-3	14	TRBD1	few	CAIQTGTGLTEAFF
TRBV6-6	13	-	-	CASSPGVIYGYTF
TRBV14	17	-	-	CASSPRGHGDRDTEAFF
TRBV9	18	TRBD2	-	CASSPGTSGRTSTDTQYF
TRBV6-5	14	TRBD1	once	CASSPGTVEETQYF
TRBV4-3	13	TRBD2	few	CASSHREGNEQFF
TRBV7-2	14	TRBD1	-	CASRQTGGWETQYF
TRBV5-4	14	-	-	CASSLLGHTGELFF
TRBV5-1	15	TRBD2	-	CASSRLAGTYNEQFF
TRBV7-9	15	TRBD1	-	CASSLRTGAVDEQFF
TRBV2	13	-	once	CASRSEGNTEAFF
TRBV9	16	TRBD2	-	CASSEEEAGVTYEQYF
TRBV5-1	11	-	few	CASSSSYGYTF
TRBV29-1	14	-	few	CSSRQDSPFTEAFF
TRBV25-1	12	TRBD1	few	CASTDRVYGYTF
TRBV30	15	-	few	CAWTPTPSGTGELFF
TRBV10-3	12	-	-	CATRNSGGVGYF
TRBV19	14	TRBD2	-	CASTTSGAYNEQFF
TRBV7-9	13	-	-	CASSHIALYEQYF
TRBV11-3	14	-	-	CASSLRSDSSVLTF
TRBV7-9	12	-	-	CASERGSDIQYF
TRBV29-1	13	TRBD1	few	CSARPTGAPEQYF
TRBV6-1	16	-	few	CASSEARGTSTDTQYF
TRBV10-3	15	-	-	CAISGTGTPASEQYF
TRBV30	13	-	-	CAWSAQIHYEQYF
TRBV10-3	13	TRBD1	-	CASTGGIYNEQFF
TRBV7-9	15	TRBD2	-	CASSLVSGRGETQYF
TRBV30	14	-	-	CAWKYLPGAAEAFF